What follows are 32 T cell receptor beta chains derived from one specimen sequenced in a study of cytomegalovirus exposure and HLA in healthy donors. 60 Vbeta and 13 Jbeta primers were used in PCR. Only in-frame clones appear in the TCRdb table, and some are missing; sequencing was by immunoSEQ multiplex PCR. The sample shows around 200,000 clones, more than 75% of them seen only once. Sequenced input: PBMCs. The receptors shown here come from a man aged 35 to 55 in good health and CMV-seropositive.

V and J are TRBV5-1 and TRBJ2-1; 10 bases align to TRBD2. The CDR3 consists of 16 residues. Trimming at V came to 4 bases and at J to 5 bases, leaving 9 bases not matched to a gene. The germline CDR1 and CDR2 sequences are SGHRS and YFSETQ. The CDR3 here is CASSRSSGRVDNEQFF. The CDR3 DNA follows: TGCGCCAGCAGCCGGTCTAGCGGGAGAGTAGACAATGAGCAGTTCTTC.

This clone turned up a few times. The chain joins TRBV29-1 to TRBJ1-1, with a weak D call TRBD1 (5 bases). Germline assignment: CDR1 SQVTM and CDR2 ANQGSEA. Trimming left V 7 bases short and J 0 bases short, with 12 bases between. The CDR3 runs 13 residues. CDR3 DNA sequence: TGCAGCGCTCAACGGGGGATGAACACTGAAGCTTTCTTT. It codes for CSAQRGMNTEAFF.

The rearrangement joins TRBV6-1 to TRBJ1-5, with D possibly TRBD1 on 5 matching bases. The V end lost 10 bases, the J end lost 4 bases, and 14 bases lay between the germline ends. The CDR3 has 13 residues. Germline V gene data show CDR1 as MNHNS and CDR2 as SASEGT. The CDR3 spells CATKDSRNQPQHF. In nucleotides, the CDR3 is TGTGCCACGAAAGACAGTAGGAATCAGCCCCAGCATTTT.

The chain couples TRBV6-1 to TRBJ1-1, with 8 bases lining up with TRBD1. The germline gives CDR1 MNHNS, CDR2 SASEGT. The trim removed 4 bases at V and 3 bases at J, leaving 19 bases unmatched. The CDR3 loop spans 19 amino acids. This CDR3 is CASSGRGDHGQGWDTEAFF. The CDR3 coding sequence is TGTGCCAGCAGTGGTCGAGGGGACCACGGACAGGGCTGGGACACTGAAGCTTTCTTT.

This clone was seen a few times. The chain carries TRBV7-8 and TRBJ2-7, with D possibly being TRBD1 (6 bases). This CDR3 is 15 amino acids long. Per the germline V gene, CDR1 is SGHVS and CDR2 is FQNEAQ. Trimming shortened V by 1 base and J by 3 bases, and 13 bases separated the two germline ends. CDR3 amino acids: CASSLVGQPGYEQYF. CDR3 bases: TGTGCCAGCAGCTTAGTAGGACAGCCTGGCTACGAGCAGTACTTC.

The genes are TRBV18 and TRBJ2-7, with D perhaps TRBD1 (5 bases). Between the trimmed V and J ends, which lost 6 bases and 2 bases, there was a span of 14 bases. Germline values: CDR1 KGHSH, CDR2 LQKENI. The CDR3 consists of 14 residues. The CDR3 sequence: CASSPAQGPYEQYF. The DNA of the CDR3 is TGTGCCAGCTCCCCCGCCCAGGGTCCCTACGAGCAGTACTTC.

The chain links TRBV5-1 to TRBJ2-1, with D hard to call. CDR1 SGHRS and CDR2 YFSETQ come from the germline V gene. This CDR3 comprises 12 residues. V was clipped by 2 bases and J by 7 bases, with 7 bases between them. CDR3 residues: CASSFPENEQFF. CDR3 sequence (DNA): TGCGCCAGCAGCTTTCCAGAAAATGAGCAGTTCTTC.

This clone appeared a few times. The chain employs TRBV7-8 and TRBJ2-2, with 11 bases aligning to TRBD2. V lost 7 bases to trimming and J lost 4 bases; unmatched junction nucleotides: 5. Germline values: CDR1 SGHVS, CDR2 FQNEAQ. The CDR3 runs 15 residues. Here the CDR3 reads CASNTLAGGTGELFF. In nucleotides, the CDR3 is TGTGCCAGCAACACTCTAGCGGGAGGCACCGGGGAGCTGTTTTTT.

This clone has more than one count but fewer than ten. The DNA of the CDR3 is TGTGCCAGCAGCCAAGTGGACAGGAACACTGAAGCTTTCTTT. Protein product: CASSQVDRNTEAFF. This rearrangement joins TRBV4-2 to TRBJ1-1; D perhaps matches TRBD1 (6 bases). V was cut by 1 base and J by 1 base, with 7 bases left in between. Germline V gene lookup returns CDR1 LGHNA and CDR2 YNFKEQ. The CDR3 extends over 14 amino acids.

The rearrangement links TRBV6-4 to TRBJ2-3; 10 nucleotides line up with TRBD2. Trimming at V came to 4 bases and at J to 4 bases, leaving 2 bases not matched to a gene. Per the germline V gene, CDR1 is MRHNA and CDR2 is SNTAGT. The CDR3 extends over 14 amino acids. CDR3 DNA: TGTGCCAGCAGTGGCCTAGCGGGAGCAGATACGCAGTATTTT. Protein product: CASSGLAGADTQYF.

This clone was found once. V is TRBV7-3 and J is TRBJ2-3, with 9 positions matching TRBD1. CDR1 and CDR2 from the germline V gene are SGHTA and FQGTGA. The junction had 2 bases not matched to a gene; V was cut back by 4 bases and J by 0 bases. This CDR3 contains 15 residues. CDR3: CASSSTGGSTDTQYF. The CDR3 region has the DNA TGTGCCAGCAGCTCGACAGGGGGAAGCACAGATACGCAGTATTTT.

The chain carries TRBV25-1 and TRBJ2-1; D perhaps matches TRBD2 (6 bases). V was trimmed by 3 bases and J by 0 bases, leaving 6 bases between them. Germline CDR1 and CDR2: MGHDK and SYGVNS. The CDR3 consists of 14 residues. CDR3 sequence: CASSDSGSYNEQFF. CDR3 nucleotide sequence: TGTGCCAGCAGTGATAGCGGCTCCTACAATGAGCAGTTCTTC.

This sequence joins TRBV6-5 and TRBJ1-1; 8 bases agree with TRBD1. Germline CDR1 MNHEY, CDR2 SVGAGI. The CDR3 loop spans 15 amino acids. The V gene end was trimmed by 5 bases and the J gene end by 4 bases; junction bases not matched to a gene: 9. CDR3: CASSPPTGALTEAFF. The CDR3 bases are TGTGCCAGCAGTCCACCGACAGGGGCCCTCACTGAAGCTTTCTTT.

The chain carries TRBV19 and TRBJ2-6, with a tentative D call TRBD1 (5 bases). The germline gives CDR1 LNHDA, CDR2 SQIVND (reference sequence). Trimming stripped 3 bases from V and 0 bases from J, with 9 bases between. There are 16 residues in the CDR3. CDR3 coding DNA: TGTGCCAGTAGTATTGGACAATACTCTGGGGCCAACGTCCTGACTTTC. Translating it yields CASSIGQYSGANVLTF.

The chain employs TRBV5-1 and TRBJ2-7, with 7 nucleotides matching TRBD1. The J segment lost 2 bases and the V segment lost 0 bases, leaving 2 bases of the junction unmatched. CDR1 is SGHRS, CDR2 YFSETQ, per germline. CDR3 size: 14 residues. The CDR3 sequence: CASSLVGQTYEQYF. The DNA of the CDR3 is TGCGCCAGCAGCTTGGTGGGACAGACCTACGAGCAGTACTTC. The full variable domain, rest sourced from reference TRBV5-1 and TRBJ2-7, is KAGVTQTPRYLIKTRGQQVTLSCSPISGHRSVSWYQQTPGQGLQFLFEYFSETQRNKGNFPGRFSGRQFSNSRSEMNVSTLELGDSALYLCASSLVGQTYEQYFGPGTRLTVT.

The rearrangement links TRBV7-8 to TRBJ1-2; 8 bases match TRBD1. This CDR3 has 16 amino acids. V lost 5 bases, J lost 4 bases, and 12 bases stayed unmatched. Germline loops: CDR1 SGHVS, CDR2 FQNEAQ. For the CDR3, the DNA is TGTGCCAGCAGCGTACCGGACAGGGTCCCAGTCTATGGCTACACCTTC. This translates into CASSVPDRVPVYGYTF.

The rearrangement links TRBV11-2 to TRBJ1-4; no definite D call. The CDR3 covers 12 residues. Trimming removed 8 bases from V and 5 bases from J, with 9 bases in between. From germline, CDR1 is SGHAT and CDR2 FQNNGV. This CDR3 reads CASAELNEKLFF. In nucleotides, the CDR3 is TGTGCCAGCGCGGAGCTCAATGAAAAACTGTTTTTT.

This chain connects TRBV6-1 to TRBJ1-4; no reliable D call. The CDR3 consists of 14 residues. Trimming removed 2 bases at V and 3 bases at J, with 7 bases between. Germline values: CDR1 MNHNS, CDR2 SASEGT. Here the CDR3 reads CASSEQKANEKLFF. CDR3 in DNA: TGTGCCAGCAGTGAACAGAAAGCTAATGAAAAACTGTTTTTT.

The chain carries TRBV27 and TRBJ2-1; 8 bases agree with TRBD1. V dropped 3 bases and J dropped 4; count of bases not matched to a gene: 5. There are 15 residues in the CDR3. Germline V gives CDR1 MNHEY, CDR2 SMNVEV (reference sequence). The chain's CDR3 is CASSFRTGGYNEQFF. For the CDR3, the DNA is TGTGCCAGCAGTTTTAGAACAGGGGGATACAATGAGCAGTTCTTC.

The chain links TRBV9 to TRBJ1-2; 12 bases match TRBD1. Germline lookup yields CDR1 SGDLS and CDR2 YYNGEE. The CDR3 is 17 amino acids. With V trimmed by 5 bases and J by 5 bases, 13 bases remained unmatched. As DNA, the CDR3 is TGTGCCAGCAGAGGGACAGGGGGCGATTCCGTGGGGTATGGCTACACCTTC. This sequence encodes CASRGTGGDSVGYGYTF.

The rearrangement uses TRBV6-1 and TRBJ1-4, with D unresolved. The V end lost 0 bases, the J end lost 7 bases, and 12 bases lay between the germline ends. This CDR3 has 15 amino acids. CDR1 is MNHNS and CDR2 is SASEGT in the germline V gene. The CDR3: CASSEASGFGEKLFF. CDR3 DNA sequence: TGTGCCAGCAGTGAAGCATCGGGTTTTGGTGAAAAACTGTTTTTT.

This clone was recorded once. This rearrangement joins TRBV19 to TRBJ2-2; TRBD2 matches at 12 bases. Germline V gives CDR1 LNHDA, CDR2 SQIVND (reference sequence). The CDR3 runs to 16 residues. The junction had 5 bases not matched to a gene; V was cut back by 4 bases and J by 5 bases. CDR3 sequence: CASSKLAGGITGELFF. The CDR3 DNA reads TGTGCCAGTAGTAAGCTAGCGGGAGGGATTACCGGGGAGCTGTTTTTT.

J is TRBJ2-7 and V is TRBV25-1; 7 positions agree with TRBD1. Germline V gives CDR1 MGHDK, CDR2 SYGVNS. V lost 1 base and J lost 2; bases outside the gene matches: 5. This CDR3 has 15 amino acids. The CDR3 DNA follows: TGTGCCAGCAGTGAATCTGGACAGGCAACCTACGAGCAGTACTTC. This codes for CASSESGQATYEQYF.

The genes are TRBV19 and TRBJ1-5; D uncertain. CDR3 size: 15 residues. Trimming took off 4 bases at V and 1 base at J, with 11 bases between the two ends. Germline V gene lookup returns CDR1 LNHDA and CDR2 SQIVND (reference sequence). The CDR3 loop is CASSKGEWSNQPQHF. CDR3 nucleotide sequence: TGTGCCAGTAGTAAAGGAGAATGGAGCAATCAGCCCCAGCATTTT.

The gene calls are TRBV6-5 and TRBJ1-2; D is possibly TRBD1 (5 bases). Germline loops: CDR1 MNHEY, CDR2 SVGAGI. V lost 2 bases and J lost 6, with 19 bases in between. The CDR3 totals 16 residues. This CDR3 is CASSYKPGPGRDGYTF. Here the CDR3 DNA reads TGTGCCAGCAGTTACAAACCGGGACCCGGGAGGGATGGCTACACCTTC.

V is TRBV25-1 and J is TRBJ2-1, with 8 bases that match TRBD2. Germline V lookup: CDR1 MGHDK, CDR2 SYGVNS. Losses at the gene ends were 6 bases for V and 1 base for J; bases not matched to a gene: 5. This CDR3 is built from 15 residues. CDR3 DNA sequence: TGTGCCAGCAGGGGAGCGGGAGTTTCCTACAATGAGCAGTTCTTC. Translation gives CASRGAGVSYNEQFF.

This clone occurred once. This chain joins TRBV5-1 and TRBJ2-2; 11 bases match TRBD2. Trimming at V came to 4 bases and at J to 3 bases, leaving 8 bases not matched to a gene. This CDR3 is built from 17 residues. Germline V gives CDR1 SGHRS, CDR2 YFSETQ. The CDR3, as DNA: TGCGCCAGCAGCCCCTTAGCGGGAGGGCCCGACACCGGGGAGCTGTTTTTT. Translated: CASSPLAGGPDTGELFF.

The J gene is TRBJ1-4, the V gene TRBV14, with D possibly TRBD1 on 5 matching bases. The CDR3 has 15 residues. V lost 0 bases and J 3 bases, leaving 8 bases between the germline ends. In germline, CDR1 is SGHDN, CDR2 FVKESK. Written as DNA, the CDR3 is TGTGCCAGCAGCCAAGATTGGGGCGCTAATGAAAAACTGTTTTTT. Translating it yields CASSQDWGANEKLFF.

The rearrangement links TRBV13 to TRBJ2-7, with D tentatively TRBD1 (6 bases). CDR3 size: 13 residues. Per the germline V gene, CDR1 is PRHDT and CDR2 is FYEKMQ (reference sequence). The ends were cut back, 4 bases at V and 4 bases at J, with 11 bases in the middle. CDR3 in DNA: TGTGCCAGCAGCTCGACGCAGGGGTACGAGCAGTACGTC. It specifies CASSSTQGYEQYV.

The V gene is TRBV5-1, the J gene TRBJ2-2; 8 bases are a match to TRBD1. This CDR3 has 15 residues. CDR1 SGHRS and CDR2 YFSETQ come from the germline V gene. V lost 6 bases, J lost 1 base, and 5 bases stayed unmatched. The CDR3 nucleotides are TGCGCCAGCAATGCCGGGACAGGGAACACCGGGGAGCTGTTTTTT. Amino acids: CASNAGTGNTGELFF.

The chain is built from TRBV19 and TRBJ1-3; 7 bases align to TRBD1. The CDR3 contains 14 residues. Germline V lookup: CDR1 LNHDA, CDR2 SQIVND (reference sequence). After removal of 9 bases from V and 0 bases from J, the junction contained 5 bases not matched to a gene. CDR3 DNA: TGTGCCAGCTGGGACAGCGGCTCTGGAAACACCATATATTTT. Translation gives CASWDSGSGNTIYF.

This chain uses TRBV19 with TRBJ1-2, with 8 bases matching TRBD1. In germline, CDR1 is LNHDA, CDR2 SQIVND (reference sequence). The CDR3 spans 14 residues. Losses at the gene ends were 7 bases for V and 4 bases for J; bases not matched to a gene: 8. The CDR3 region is CASTRQGTAYGYTF. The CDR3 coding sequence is TGTGCCAGTACTCGACAGGGGACCGCCTATGGCTACACCTTC.